The clone carrying this T cell receptor beta chain was observed many times. Its antigen is unknown. From the germline J gene comes the end of the CDR3, since the read stops 3 residues before it. Assay: immunoSEQ multiplex PCR; the TCRdb copy retains only in-frame clones and omits some. The sample lists about 66,000 clones, none appearing once, the ten largest making up about 1.7%. Heparinized whole blood, about 4.5 to 8.5 ml, came from each donor. This CDR3 is 15 amino acids long. In germline, CDR1 is DFQATT, CDR2 SNEGSKA (reference sequence). V gave up 4 bases and J gave up 0 bases, with 15 bases separating them. The data derive from a study of T cell clonality in common variable immunodeficiency. Study-wide findings and caveats: Authors noted CVID clonality's cause needs subpopulation repertoire sequencing. CVID patient heterogeneity limited repertoire-clinical complication correlations.

The TCR comes from a person between 18 and 75 years old in good health. Sequencing input: peripheral blood mononuclear cells. The gene calls are TRBV20-1 and TRBJ1-1; D is unclear. Incomplete CDR3 DNA: TGCAGTGCTACCCCGCCAGGCATGATGAACACTGAA. This encodes CSATPPGMMNTE. From start to end, the CDR3 is CSATPPGMMNTEAFF.